This T cell receptor (beta chain) was documented in a study of blood T cell repertoires in COVID-19 (TCRdb year 2020). Describing the broader study: The collaborator samples originated in the United States, Italy and Spain and spanned the acute and convalescent phases of COVID-19. Subjects who had been exposed to COVID-19, were actively infected with it, or had recovered from it provided the deeply sampled blood TCRbeta repertoires that made up the dataset. The samples were drawn from the first 160 participants of the ongoing ImmuneRACE study and from roughly 1,300 subjects provided by 6 global collaborators. The repertoires were released in a freely available public database intended as a resource for research on the immune response to SARS-CoV-2. Sample metadata almost always included a de-identified subject ID, COVID-19 status, age in years and sex. Where available, HLA class I and class II types were obtained from metadata supplied by the sample provider rather than from assay-based typing. The prospective study material was composed of cDNA or gDNA derived from T cells, B-cell-depleted T cells, or PBMCs.

General study outcomes and caveats: How much clinical and demographic metadata was included differed by source and by participant, and the metadata was provided uncurated.

The cysteine opens and the phenylalanine closes a CDR3 of 14 amino acids. The read is trimmed to its CDR3 DNA, 42 bases read in frame from base 1. Cut back by 1 base and 4 bases, the V and J ends lie 10 bases apart. The CDR1 and CDR2 encoded by the germline V gene are LGHNA and YNFKEQ. About this clone itself: Its antigen is still unknown. Base qualities are not recorded, but no much larger clone differs from it by a single base.

Each collaborating institution followed its own protocols to collect whole blood in K2EDTA tubes. For TCRbeta analysis, collaborators shipped samples in one of three forms: frozen whole blood, isolated PBMCs, or DNA extracted from either of those sample types. The immunoSEQ Assay, a bias-controlled multiplex PCR, was used to amplify TCRbeta CDR3 regions from genomic DNA. From the authors' description of their analysis: The number of nucleated cells in each sample was estimated from the amplification of reference gene primers within the assay. To quantify the absolute abundance of each unique TCRbeta CDR3 rearrangement, sequence reads were collapsed and filtered. Productive Simpson clonality was computed per sample as the square root of Simpson's diversity index over productive rearrangements. TCRdb took this table from immuneACCESS and kept in-frame rearrangements with V and J called. Such tables lack part of the clones; where checked against another copy, unresolved V genes explain under half of the gap, and the rest is unexplained. The DNA gave D and trimming, while V, J and clone size come from that table. Here the sample has over 90,000 clones; 70% to 90% occur a single time. The biggest ten clones account for 17% of the sample.

The material sequenced was peripheral blood. The receptor's source is a human donor in a cohort sampled during active COVID-19. The V and J segments used are TRBV4-2 and TRBJ1-1, with the D gene not confidently named. The CDR3 protein is CASSQAEGGTEAFF. The nucleotide sequence reads as follows: TGTGCCAGCAGCCAAGCTGAGGGTGGCACTGAAGCTTTCTTT.